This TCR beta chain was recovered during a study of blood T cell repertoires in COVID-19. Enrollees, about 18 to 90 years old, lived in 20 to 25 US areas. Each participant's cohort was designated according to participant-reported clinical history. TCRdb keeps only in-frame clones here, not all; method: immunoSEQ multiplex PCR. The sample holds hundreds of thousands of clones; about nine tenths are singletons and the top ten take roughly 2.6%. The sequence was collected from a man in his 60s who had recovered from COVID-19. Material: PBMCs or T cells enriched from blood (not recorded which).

CDR3 amino acids: CASSSASTRNEQFF. DNA of the CDR3: TGCGCCAGCAGCTCGGCTAGTACGCGCAATGAGCAGTTCTTC. The J gene is TRBJ2-1, the V gene TRBV5-1, with unresolved D. The CDR3 contains 14 residues. V lost 3 bases, J lost 6 bases, and 13 bases lay in between. Germline lookup yields CDR1 SGHRS and CDR2 YFSETQ.